The 6 T cell receptor beta chains in this list originate from one sample, sequenced in a study of control samples from healthy donors and cancer patients. TCRdb's table, derived via immunoSEQ multiplex PCR, lists solely in-frame clones and lacks some. Seen here are 140,000 or so clones, 75% to 95% observed once, and the top ten hold roughly 3.1%. Sequencing was done on a sample of blood. These receptors all stem from a man younger than 45 in good health.

CDR3 region: CASSPGTDYIGYTF. CDR3 DNA sequence: TGTGCCAGCAGTCCTGGGACGGACTACATTGGCTACACCTTC. V and J are TRBV28 and TRBJ1-2; tentatively, D is TRBD1 (5 bases). Trimming took off 5 bases at V and 7 bases at J, with 17 bases between the two ends. This CDR3 region has 14 residues. Germline V lookup: CDR1 MDHEN, CDR2 SYDVKM.

This chain links TRBV19 with TRBJ2-2; D unclear. Germline CDR1 is LNHDA and CDR2 is SQIVND (reference sequence). The V end lost 4 bases, the J end lost 3 bases, and 15 bases lay between the germline ends. The CDR3 sequence is 16 residues long. CDR3 bases: TGTGCCAGTAGTACCCGGATGGGGTTCGACACCGGGGAGCTGTTTTTT. This sequence encodes CASSTRMGFDTGELFF.

The chain employs TRBV10-3 and TRBJ1-5, with 10 bases identical to TRBD1. Germline loops: CDR1 ENHRY, CDR2 SYGVKD. J gave up 2 bases and V 6 bases, and 7 bases lay outside the gene matches. CDR3 size: 16 residues. Written as DNA, the CDR3 is TGTGCCATCAGCGGACAGGGGGGGGGAGGCAATCAGCCCCAGCATTTT. Amino acids: CAISGQGGGGNQPQHF.

This rearrangement joins TRBV19 to TRBJ1-2; 7 bases are a match to TRBD1. The CDR3 length is 14 residues. The J segment lost 4 bases and the V segment lost 5 bases, leaving 7 bases of the junction unmatched. CDR1 LNHDA and CDR2 SQIVND come from the germline V gene (reference sequence). The CDR3 region is CASSASTGRYGYTF. Here the CDR3 DNA reads TGTGCCAGTAGTGCCTCGACAGGGCGCTATGGCTACACCTTC.

This clone was seen a single time. This rearrangement joins TRBV5-1 to TRBJ2-7, with 7 bases aligning to TRBD1. The CDR3 runs to 14 residues. The junction had 6 bases not matched to a gene; V was cut back by 4 bases and J by 2 bases. Germline loops: CDR1 SGHRS, CDR2 YFSETQ. The CDR3 reads CASSLLQGTYEQYF. The CDR3 bases are TGCGCCAGCAGCCTACTACAGGGGACCTACGAGCAGTACTTC.

The chain combines TRBV7-3 with TRBJ2-1; no clear D gene. V lost 2 bases, J lost 8 bases, and 13 bases lay in between. The CDR3 runs to 14 residues. Germline loops: CDR1 SGHTA, CDR2 FQGTGA. DNA for the CDR3: TGTGCCAGCAGCTTATCCCGCGAGTTTCATGAGCAGTTCTTC. Translated, it gives CASSLSREFHEQFF.